The 10 T cell receptor beta chains presented below share a single source sample, sequenced in a study of blood T cell repertoires in COVID-19. The method was immunoSEQ multiplex PCR; TCRdb's version includes in-frame clones alone and lacks a portion of them. The sample carries about 250,000 clones, about four fifths recorded once. The sample was peripheral blood. The receptors stem from a man at least 80 years old with acute or convalescent COVID-19.

The rearrangement links TRBV25-1 to TRBJ2-7; tentatively, D is TRBD2 (7 bases). V gave up 5 bases and J gave up 0 bases, with 11 bases separating them. The CDR3 length is 14 residues. CDR1 and CDR2 (germline): MGHDK, SYGVNS. CDR3 protein: CASSREGVSYEQYF. In DNA form, the CDR3 reads TGTGCCAGCAGTAGGGAGGGGGTCTCCTACGAGCAGTACTTC.

The chain couples TRBV7-9 to TRBJ2-2; D gene unclear. Germline assignment: CDR1 SEHNR and CDR2 FQNEAQ (reference sequence). The CDR3 runs to 13 residues. Trimming removed 3 bases from V and 6 bases from J, with 8 bases in between. CDR3 sequence reads: CASSFLTSGELFF. CDR3 nucleotide sequence: TGTGCCAGCAGCTTTTTGACTTCCGGGGAGCTGTTTTTT.

This chain uses TRBV18 with TRBJ2-5; D gene unclear. Trimming cost V 2 bases and J 5 bases, with 12 bases left between them. The length of the CDR3 is 14 residues. Germline assignment: CDR1 KGHSH and CDR2 LQKENI. The CDR3 is CASSPGQSSETQYF. The CDR3 DNA reads TGTGCCAGCTCACCAGGGCAGTCTTCGGAGACCCAGTACTTC.

This chain links TRBV28 with TRBJ1-4; D is possibly TRBD1 (6 bases). Trimming removed 7 bases from V and 7 bases from J, with 19 bases in between. From germline, CDR1 is MDHEN and CDR2 SYDVKM. This CDR3 spans 15 amino acids. CDR3 bases: TGTGCCAGCATAAATACCCAGGGGAGAGGTGAAAAACTGTTTTTT. Protein product: CASINTQGRGEKLFF.

This sequence joins TRBV18 and TRBJ2-7, with 9 bases fitting TRBD2. V was clipped by 7 bases and J by 6 bases; unmatched bases: 10. Per germline, CDR1 KGHSH and CDR2 LQKENI. CDR3 length: 14 amino acids. The CDR3 sequence: CASFRGGAKGEQYF. CDR3 in DNA: TGTGCCAGCTTCCGCGGGGGGGCTAAGGGCGAGCAGTACTTC.

This rearrangement joins TRBV2 to TRBJ1-5; D unclear. Trimming took off 0 bases at V and 5 bases at J, with 5 bases between the two ends. Germline assignment: CDR1 SNHLY and CDR2 FYNNEI. The CDR3 covers 13 residues. CDR3 amino acids: CASSEASYQPQHF. The CDR3 nucleotides read TGTGCCAGCAGTGAAGCCAGTTATCAGCCCCAGCATTTT.

This chain joins TRBV9 and TRBJ1-2, with 7 bases that match TRBD1. Germline CDR1 is SGDLS and CDR2 is YYNGEE. Trimming removed 3 bases from V and 4 bases from J; junction bases left unmatched: 12. The CDR3 is 16 residues long. The CDR3 protein is CASSALQGLGIYGYTF. The CDR3 DNA is TGTGCCAGCAGCGCACTACAGGGGTTGGGTATCTATGGCTACACCTTC.

This chain uses TRBV27 with TRBJ2-5; 9 bases match TRBD1. CDR1 and CDR2 (germline): MNHEY, SMNVEV (reference sequence). This CDR3 comprises 16 residues. Trimming removed 0 bases from V and 4 bases from J; junction bases left unmatched: 6. This CDR3 reads CASSLSGTGILETQYF. The DNA for the CDR3 is TGTGCCAGCAGTTTATCCGGGACAGGGATTCTAGAGACCCAGTACTTC.

This clone occurred a few times. The chain combines TRBV7-2 with TRBJ1-5; D not resolved. The germline gives CDR1 SGHTA, CDR2 FQGNSA. The CDR3 consists of 16 residues. V was cut by 1 base and J by 5 bases, with 15 bases left in between. CDR3 region: CASSLEGAVNYQPQHF. CDR3 coding DNA: TGTGCCAGCAGCTTAGAGGGAGCAGTAAATTATCAGCCCCAGCATTTT.

The chain carries TRBV25-1 and TRBJ2-3; 12 bases fit TRBD2. V gave up 4 bases and J gave up 4 bases; unmatched junction bases: 9. The CDR3 spans 17 residues. CDR1 and CDR2 from the germline V gene are MGHDK and SYGVNS. In DNA form, the CDR3 reads TGTGCCAGCAGTGTCGGACTAGCGGGACCTCCCGCAGATACGCAGTATTTT. This gives the protein CASSVGLAGPPADTQYF.